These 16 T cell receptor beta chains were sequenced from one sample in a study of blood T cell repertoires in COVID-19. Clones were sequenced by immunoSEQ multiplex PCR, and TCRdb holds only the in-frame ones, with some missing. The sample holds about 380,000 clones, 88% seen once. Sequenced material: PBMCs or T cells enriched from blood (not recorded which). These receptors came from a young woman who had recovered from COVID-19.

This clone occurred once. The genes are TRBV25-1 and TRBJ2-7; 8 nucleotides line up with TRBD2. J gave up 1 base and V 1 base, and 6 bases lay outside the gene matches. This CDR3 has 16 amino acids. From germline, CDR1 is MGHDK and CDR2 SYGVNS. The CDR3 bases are TGTGCCAGCAGTGAATGGGGCGGGGGGAGGTCCTACGAGCAGTACTTC. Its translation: CASSEWGGGRSYEQYF.

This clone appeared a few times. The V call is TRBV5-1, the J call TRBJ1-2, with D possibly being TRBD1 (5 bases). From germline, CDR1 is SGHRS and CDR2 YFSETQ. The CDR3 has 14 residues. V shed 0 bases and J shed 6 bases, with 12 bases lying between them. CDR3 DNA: TGCGCCAGCAGCTTGGCAAAGGGGACTGATGGCTACACCTTC. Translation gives CASSLAKGTDGYTF.

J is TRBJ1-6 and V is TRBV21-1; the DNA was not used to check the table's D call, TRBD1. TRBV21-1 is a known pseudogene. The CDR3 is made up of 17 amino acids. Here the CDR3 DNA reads TGTGCCAGCAGCAAAGTTTCAGCGTGGCAGGGGAATTCACCCCTCCACTTT. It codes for CASSKVSAWQGNSPLHF.

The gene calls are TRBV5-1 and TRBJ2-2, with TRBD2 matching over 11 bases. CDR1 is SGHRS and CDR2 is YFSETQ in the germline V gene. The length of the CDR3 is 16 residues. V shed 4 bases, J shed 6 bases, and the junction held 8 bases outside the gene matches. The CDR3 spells CASSPISGGASGELFF. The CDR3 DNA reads TGCGCCAGCAGCCCGATTAGCGGGGGGGCTTCCGGGGAGCTGTTTTTT.

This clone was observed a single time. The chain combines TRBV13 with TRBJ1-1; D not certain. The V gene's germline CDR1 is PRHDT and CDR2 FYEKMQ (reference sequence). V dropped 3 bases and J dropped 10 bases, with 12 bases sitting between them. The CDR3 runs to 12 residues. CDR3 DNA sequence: TGTGCCAGCAGCTTCGAGGAGCGGGGAGCTTTCTTT. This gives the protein CASSFEERGAFF.

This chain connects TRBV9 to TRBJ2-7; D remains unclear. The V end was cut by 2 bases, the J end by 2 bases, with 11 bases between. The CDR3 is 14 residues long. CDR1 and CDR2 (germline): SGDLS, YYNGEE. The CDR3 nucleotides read TGTGCCAGCAGCGTCTATCAGGCTGCCTACGAGCAGTACTTC. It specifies CASSVYQAAYEQYF. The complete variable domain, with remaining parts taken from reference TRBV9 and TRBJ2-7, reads DSGVTQTPKHLITATGQRVTLRCSPRSGDLSVYWYQQSLDQGLQFLIQYYNGEERAKGNILERFSAQQFPDLHSELNLSSLELGDSALYFCASSVYQAAYEQYFGPGTRLTVT.

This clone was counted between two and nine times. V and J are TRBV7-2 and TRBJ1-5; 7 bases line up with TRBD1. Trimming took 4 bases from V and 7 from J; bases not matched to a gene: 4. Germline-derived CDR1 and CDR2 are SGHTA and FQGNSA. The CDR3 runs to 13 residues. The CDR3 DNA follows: TGTGCCAGCAGCTCCCGACAGGGACAGCCCCAGCATTTT. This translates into CASSSRQGQPQHF.

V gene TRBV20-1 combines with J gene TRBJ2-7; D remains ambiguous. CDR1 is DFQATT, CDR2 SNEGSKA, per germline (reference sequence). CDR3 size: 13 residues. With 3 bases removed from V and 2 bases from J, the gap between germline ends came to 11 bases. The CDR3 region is CSASSQEPYEQYF. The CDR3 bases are TGCAGTGCTAGTTCTCAGGAACCCTACGAGCAGTACTTC.

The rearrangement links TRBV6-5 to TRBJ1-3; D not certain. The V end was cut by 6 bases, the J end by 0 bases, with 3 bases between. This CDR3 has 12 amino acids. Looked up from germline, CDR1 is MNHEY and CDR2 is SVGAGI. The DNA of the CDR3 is TGTGCCAGCAGCCTCTCTGGAAACACCATATATTTT. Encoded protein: CASSLSGNTIYF.

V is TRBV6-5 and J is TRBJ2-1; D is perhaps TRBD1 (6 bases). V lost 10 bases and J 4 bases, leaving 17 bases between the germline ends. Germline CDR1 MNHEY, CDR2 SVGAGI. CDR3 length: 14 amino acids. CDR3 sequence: CATQGQLQYNEQFF. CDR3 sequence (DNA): TGTGCCACCCAAGGACAGCTTCAGTACAATGAGCAGTTCTTC.

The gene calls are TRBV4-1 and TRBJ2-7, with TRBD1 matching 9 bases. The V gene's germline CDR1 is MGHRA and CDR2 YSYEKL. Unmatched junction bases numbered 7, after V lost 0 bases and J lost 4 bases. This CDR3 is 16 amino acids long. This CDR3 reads CASSQDGGQGTYEQYF. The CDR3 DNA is TGCGCCAGCAGCCAAGATGGGGGACAGGGAACATACGAGCAGTACTTC.

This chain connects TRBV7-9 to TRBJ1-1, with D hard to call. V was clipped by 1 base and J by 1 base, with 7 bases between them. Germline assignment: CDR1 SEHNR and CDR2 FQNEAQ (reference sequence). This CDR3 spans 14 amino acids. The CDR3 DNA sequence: TGTGCCAGCAGCTTAGTGGCACGGAACACTGAAGCTTTCTTT. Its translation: CASSLVARNTEAFF.

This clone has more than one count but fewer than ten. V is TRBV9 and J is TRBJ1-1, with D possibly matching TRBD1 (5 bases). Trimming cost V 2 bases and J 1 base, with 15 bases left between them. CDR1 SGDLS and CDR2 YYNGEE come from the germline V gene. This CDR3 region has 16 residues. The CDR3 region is CASSVQGTRENTEAFF. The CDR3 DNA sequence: TGTGCCAGCAGCGTTCAGGGTACGCGGGAGAACACTGAAGCTTTCTTT.

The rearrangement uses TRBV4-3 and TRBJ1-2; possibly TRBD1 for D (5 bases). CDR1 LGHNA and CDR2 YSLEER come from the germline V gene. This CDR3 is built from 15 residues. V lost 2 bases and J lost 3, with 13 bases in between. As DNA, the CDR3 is TGCGCCAGCAGCCAACCTGGGACTCCCGACTATGGCTACACCTTC. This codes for CASSQPGTPDYGYTF.

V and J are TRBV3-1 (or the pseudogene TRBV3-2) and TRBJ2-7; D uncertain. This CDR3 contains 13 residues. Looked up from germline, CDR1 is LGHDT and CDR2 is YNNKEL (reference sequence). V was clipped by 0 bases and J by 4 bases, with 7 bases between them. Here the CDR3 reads CASSQDFRYEQYF. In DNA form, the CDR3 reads TGTGCCAGCAGCCAAGATTTCCGGTACGAGCAGTACTTC.

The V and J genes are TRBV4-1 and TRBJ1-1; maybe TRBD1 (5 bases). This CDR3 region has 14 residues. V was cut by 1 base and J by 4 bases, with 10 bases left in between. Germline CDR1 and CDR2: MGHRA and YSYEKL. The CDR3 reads CASSQGGEVTEAFF. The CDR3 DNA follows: TGCGCCAGCAGCCAAGGGGGGGAGGTCACTGAAGCTTTCTTT.